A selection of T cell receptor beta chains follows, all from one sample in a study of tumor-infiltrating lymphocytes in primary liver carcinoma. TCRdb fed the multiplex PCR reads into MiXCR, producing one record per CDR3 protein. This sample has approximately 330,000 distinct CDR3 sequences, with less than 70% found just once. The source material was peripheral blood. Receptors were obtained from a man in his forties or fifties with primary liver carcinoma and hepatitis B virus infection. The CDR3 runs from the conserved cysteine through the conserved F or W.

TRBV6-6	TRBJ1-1	CASRTDRVTEAFF
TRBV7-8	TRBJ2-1	CASSKRSNNEQLF
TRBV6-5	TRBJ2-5	CAISRLAEETQWF
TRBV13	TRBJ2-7	CASTSGGTSYEQYF
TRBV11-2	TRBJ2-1	CASKAGNRSPHFF
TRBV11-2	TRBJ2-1	CASSSWVGNYNEQFF
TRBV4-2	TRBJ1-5	CASSHLGPDDQPQHF
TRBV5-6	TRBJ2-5	CASSFSSGQETQYF
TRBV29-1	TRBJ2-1	CSVAGTLGDEQFF
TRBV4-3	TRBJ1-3	CASSLQGSGNTIYF
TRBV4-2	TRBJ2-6	CASNQDTGGITGANVLTF
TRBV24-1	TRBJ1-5	CATSHSGQATNQPQHF
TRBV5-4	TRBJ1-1	CASSLGGSGNTEAFF
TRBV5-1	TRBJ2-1	CASSSSGSGYIEQFF
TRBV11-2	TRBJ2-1	CASTLGRVNEQSF
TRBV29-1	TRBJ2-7	CSVSEDSYEQYF
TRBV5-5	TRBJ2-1	CASTPGASANEQFF
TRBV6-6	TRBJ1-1	CASSYPQGKVAEAFF
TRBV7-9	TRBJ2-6	CASSYTGTGANVLTF
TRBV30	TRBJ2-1	CAWSFLGLADHNEQFF
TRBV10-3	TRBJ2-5	CAISDGGQETQYF
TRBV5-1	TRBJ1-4	CASSLGQNEKLFF
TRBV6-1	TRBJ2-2	CASSGSAGGANTGELFF
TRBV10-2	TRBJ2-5	CASSEGGGLLETQYF
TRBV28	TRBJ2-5	CASSPPKSSQDTQYF
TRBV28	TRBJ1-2	CASRATGGGYTF
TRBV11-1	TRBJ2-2	CASSFTGVTGEMFF
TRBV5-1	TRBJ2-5	CASSKAGTGGLETQYF
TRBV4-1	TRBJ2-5	CASIPTAGQGVSGETQYF
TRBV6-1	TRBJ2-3	CASSPRGGSTDTQYF
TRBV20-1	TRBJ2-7	CSAKTSGYSYEQYF
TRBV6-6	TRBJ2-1	CASSPGTPSYDEQFF
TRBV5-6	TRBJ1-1	CASSLGGAGSTEAFF
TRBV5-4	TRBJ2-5	CASSLDRVLQETQYF